The clone carrying this T cell receptor (beta chain) showed up just a few times. No antigen is known for it. MiXCR, applied by TCRdb to the reads, yields one record per CDR3 protein. The sample has roughly 990,000 distinct CDR3 sequences; about a third are singletons. The data are from a study of T cell repertoires in cytomegalovirus infection. Study in general: Shared public TCR beta signatures pointed to both CMV infection and a matching HLA type.

V lost 3 bases, J lost 0 bases, and 6 bases stayed unmatched. Germline CDR1 and CDR2: SEHNR and FQNEAQ (reference sequence). CDR3 length: 16 residues. The V call is TRBV7-9, the J call TRBJ2-3; TRBD1 matches at 7 bases. This specimen was cultured CD8+ T cells from PBMCs, taken from culture after CMV antigen stimulation. The TCR comes from a human donor in good health (CMV status not recorded). Some clones in this sample may be carry-over from other donors' samples. The CDR3 DNA is TGTGCCAGCAGCTTGGGGGACAGTCCTAGCACAGATACGCAGTATTTT. Translated: CASSLGDSPSTDTQYF.